Sequencing of this TCR beta chain was carried out in a study of T cell repertoires in cytomegalovirus infection. This CDR3 contains 15 residues. Germline CDR1 is SGHVS and CDR2 is FNYEAQ. V lost 3 bases to trimming and J lost 0 bases; unmatched junction nucleotides: 4. One entry per CDR3 protein, called by TCRdb with MiXCR from the reads. The sample shows roughly 920,000 distinct CDR3 sequences, roughly 31% of them seen only once. In its sample, this clonotype was seen a few times. The antigen is undetermined. The sequenced sample was cultured CD8+ T cells from PBMCs, obtained from culture after CMV antigen stimulation. The rearrangement uses TRBV7-6 and TRBJ2-5; 7 bases line up with TRBD1. The sequence came from a human donor in good health (CMV status not recorded). Some clones in this sample may be carry-over from other donors' samples. This CDR3 is CASSLGQLYQETQYF. The DNA for the CDR3 is TGTGCCAGCAGCTTGGGACAGCTGTACCAAGAGACCCAGTACTTC.